This T cell receptor beta chain was identified during a study of cytomegalovirus exposure and HLA in healthy donors. This clone came up a few times. The CDR3 spans 19 residues. With 4 bases clipped from V and 2 bases from J, the junction kept 13 bases outside the gene matches. CDR1 is SEHNR and CDR2 is FQNEAQ in the germline V gene (reference sequence). Primers for the PCR totalled 60 Vbeta and 13 Jbeta. Assay used: immunoSEQ multiplex PCR; TCRdb lists only in-frame clones, some missing. The sample contains 100,000 to 150,000 clones, around 77% of which appear only once. The rearrangement joins TRBV7-9 to TRBJ2-2; the match to TRBD2 covers 10 bases. The specimen was PBMCs. This receptor was identified in a male donor in good health and CMV-seropositive. The CDR3 DNA follows: TGTGCCAGCAGCTCCCCCGCGGCCAGCGGGGGGGGTAACACCGGGGAGCTGTTTTTT. Translated: CASSSPAASGGGNTGELFF.